Each of the 30 T cell receptor beta chains below was sequenced from the same sample in a study of blood T cell repertoires in COVID-19. Libraries were prepared by immunoSEQ multiplex PCR; TCRdb keeps only in-frame clonotypes and omits some of them. The repertoire holds approximately 90,000 clones, 60% to 80% seen once, with 14% in the top ten. Material: peripheral blood. Receptor source: a woman aged 80 or over with acute or convalescent COVID-19.

Notes on this clone: This same CDR3 is encoded by further DNA sequences in the sample. The chain joins TRBV18 to TRBJ1-4, with 8 bases aligning to TRBD1. Germline-derived CDR1 and CDR2 are KGHSH and LQKENI. The CDR3 is 14 amino acids. V lost 2 bases to trimming and J lost 5 bases; unmatched junction nucleotides: 1. CDR3 amino acids: CASSPRQGNEKLFF. The CDR3 DNA follows: TGTGCCAGCTCACCAAGACAGGGGAATGAAAAACTGTTTTTT.

DNA of the CDR3: TGTGCCAGTAGTAGGGGGGAGGTAGATGAGCAGTTCTTC. Encoded protein: CASSRGEVDEQFF. The rearrangement links TRBV19 to TRBJ2-1; weak D call: TRBD2 (6 bases). Germline CDR1 and CDR2: LNHDA and SQIVND (reference sequence). V lost 4 bases, J lost 8 bases, and 12 bases lay in between. This CDR3 is built from 13 residues.

V is TRBV19 and J is TRBJ2-1, with TRBD1 identical over 9 bases. After removal of 1 base from V and 5 bases from J, the junction contained 6 bases not matched to a gene. The CDR3 is made up of 16 amino acids. Germline CDR1 is LNHDA and CDR2 is SQIVND (reference sequence). CDR3 nucleotide sequence: TGTGCCAGTAGTATAGCCTGGACAGGGGTGGACAATGAGCAGTTCTTC. This codes for CASSIAWTGVDNEQFF.

To note about this clone: The same CDR3 is also encoded by other DNA sequences in this sample. The CDR3 bases are TGTGCCAGCAGCTTAGGGGAGTCCTACGAGCAGTACTTC. This codes for CASSLGESYEQYF. The V and J genes are TRBV11-3 and TRBJ2-7, with D maybe TRBD2 (5 bases). Germline V gene sequence: CDR1 SGHNT, CDR2 YENEEA. Trimming cost V 1 base and J 1 base, with 5 bases left between them. The CDR3 has 13 amino acids.

This sequence joins TRBV3-1 (or the pseudogene TRBV3-2) and TRBJ1-1; the D is unclear. The CDR3 sequence is 15 residues long. V lost 4 bases and J lost 5, with 17 bases in between. Germline CDR1 and CDR2: LGHDT and YNNKEL (reference sequence). The CDR3 loop is CASSLLEGGSTEAFF. CDR3 nucleotide sequence: TGTGCCAGCAGCCTCCTTGAGGGCGGGAGTACTGAAGCTTTCTTT.

The gene calls are TRBV7-2 and TRBJ2-3, with TRBD1 matching 7 bases. CDR1 SGHTA and CDR2 FQGNSA come from the germline V gene. Unmatched junction bases numbered 14, after V lost 5 bases and J lost 3 bases. The CDR3 is 17 residues long. DNA of the CDR3: TGTGCCAGCAGCCATCAGGGAACAGGGGCAAAAACAGATACGCAGTATTTT. Its translation: CASSHQGTGAKTDTQYF.

This clone has just one count. This chain uses TRBV12-3 or TRBV12-4 with TRBJ1-2; the match to TRBD1 covers 7 bases. The CDR3 spans 13 residues. Trimming at V came to 4 bases and at J to 8 bases, leaving 7 bases not matched to a gene. CDR3 sequence reads: CASSSGGGFGYTF. CDR3 coding DNA: TGTGCCAGCAGTTCAGGGGGAGGATTCGGCTACACCTTC.

This chain connects TRBV20-1 to TRBJ2-7, with D tentatively TRBD2 (6 bases). CDR3 length: 11 residues. Germline V gene data show CDR1 as DFQATT and CDR2 as SNEGSKA (reference sequence). In DNA, the CDR3 is TGCACTGCCGGGACTCCTTACGAGCAGTACTTC. Amino acids: CTAGTPYEQYF.

The genes are TRBV3-1 (or the pseudogene TRBV3-2) and TRBJ1-3, with no clear D. Trimming removed 4 bases from V and 0 bases from J, with 13 bases in between. The CDR3 covers 16 residues. Germline V gene data show CDR1 as LGHDT and CDR2 as YNNKEL (reference sequence). CDR3 in DNA: TGTGCCAGCAGCCTTCAGGTCGCAACCTCTGGAAACACCATATATTTT. It is translated as CASSLQVATSGNTIYF.

This chain uses TRBV3-1 (or the pseudogene TRBV3-2) with TRBJ1-3; D remains ambiguous. This CDR3 region has 16 residues. Germline assignment: CDR1 LGHDT and CDR2 YNNKEL (reference sequence). Trimming pared 7 bases from V and 0 bases from J, leaving 16 bases between. CDR3 sequence: CASTFKGGRSGNTIYF. Here the CDR3 DNA reads TGTGCCAGCACCTTTAAGGGAGGTCGCTCTGGAAACACCATATATTTT.

The chain has TRBV7-2 and TRBJ1-1, with TRBD1 as a possible D gene (6 bases). The CDR3 is 15 residues long. Germline V gene sequence: CDR1 SGHTA, CDR2 FQGNSA. Trimming removed 3 bases at V and 5 bases at J, with 16 bases between. CDR3 protein: CASSFYWAGETEAFF. CDR3 coding DNA: TGTGCCAGCAGCTTCTATTGGGCAGGGGAAACTGAAGCTTTCTTT.

This chain connects TRBV30 to TRBJ2-3, with 8 bases lining up with TRBD2. Germline CDR1 is GTSNPN and CDR2 is SVGIG (reference sequence). The CDR3 is 17 residues long. J was trimmed by 5 bases and V by 1 base; bases with no gene match: 14. This chain's CDR3 is CAWSGSGGLGVRDTQYF. Written as DNA, the CDR3 is TGTGCCTGGAGTGGGTCGGGGGGGCTTGGAGTCAGAGATACGCAGTATTTT.

This clone was counted between two and nine times. The CDR3 spells CASRDTNTDTQYF. CDR3 nucleotide sequence: TGTGCCAGCAGGGACACTAACACAGATACGCAGTATTTT. The chain is built from TRBV6-5 and TRBJ2-3; TRBD1 might be the D (5 bases). The length of the CDR3 is 13 residues. Trimming cost V 6 bases and J 2 bases, with 9 bases left between them. Germline-derived CDR1 and CDR2 are MNHEY and SVGAGI.

This clone has more than one count but fewer than ten. This chain links TRBV5-6 with TRBJ1-1, with unresolved D. CDR3 size: 13 residues. V was clipped by 3 bases and J by 4 bases, with 10 bases between them. Germline loops: CDR1 SGHDT, CDR2 YYEEEE. The CDR3 DNA follows: TGTGCCAGCAGCTCACAAAGTCGCACTGAAGCTTTCTTT. The encoded protein is CASSSQSRTEAFF.

This clone turned up a few times. Other DNA sequences of this sample code for an identical CDR3. The chain uses TRBV18 and TRBJ1-2, with 10 nucleotides matching TRBD1. V trimming: 2 bases; J trimming: 8 bases; junction bases outside the gene matches: 5. Germline V gene data show CDR1 as KGHSH and CDR2 as LQKENI. The CDR3 consists of 14 residues. This CDR3 is CASSPEGQGSGYTF. The CDR3 coding sequence is TGTGCCAGCTCACCAGAGGGACAGGGGTCCGGCTACACCTTC.

This rearrangement joins TRBV5-1 to TRBJ2-5; no clear D. Germline CDR1 and CDR2: SGHRS and YFSETQ. The CDR3 length is 14 residues. V was pared by 1 base and J by 2 bases, with 9 bases between. The CDR3 here is CASSLLADQETQYF. The CDR3 region has the DNA TGCGCCAGCAGCTTGTTGGCAGATCAAGAGACCCAGTACTTC. The whole variable domain, remainder taken from reference TRBV5-1 and TRBJ2-5, is KAGVTQTPRYLIKTRGQQVTLSCSPISGHRSVSWYQQTPGQGLQFLFEYFSETQRNKGNFPGRFSGRQFSNSRSEMNVSTLELGDSALYLCASSLLADQETQYFGPGTRLLVL.

DNA of the CDR3: TGTGCCAGCAGCCTCCAAGGAGGCGGAAACCCTGAAGCTTTCTTT. This encodes CASSLQGGGNPEAFF. This chain joins TRBV3-1 (or the pseudogene TRBV3-2) and TRBJ1-1, with D uncertain. This CDR3 comprises 15 residues. The V and J ends lost 4 bases and 6 bases respectively, with 18 bases between them. Germline V gene sequence: CDR1 LGHDT, CDR2 YNNKEL (reference sequence).

J is TRBJ1-4 and V is TRBV19; D not certain. Germline lookup yields CDR1 LNHDA and CDR2 SQIVND (reference sequence). Trimming shortened V by 6 bases and J by 5 bases, and 10 bases separated the two germline ends. The CDR3 consists of 13 residues. For the CDR3, the DNA is TGTGCCAGTAGGAACTCGGGAAATGAAAAACTGTTTTTT. As protein: CASRNSGNEKLFF.

This chain connects TRBV10-3 to TRBJ2-3, with TRBD1 matching 9 bases. The junction had 4 bases not matched to a gene; V was cut back by 6 bases and J by 3 bases. Per germline, CDR1 ENHRY and CDR2 SYGVKD. CDR3 length: 14 residues. The CDR3 nucleotides read TGTGCCATCAGCGGGGACAGGGTGACAGATACGCAGTATTTT. Protein sequence: CAISGDRVTDTQYF.

The chain couples TRBV18 to TRBJ1-3, with D tentatively TRBD1 (6 bases). CDR1 and CDR2 from the germline V gene are KGHSH and LQKENI. Trimming left V 3 bases short and J 4 bases short, with 13 bases between. The CDR3 extends over 15 amino acids. The CDR3 DNA sequence: TGTGCCAGCTCACCGAACCTGGGGGCAGGAAACACCATATATTTT. Translating gives CASSPNLGAGNTIYF.

The V and J genes are TRBV4-2 and TRBJ2-5, with TRBD2 matching 9 bases. Germline values: CDR1 LGHNA, CDR2 YNFKEQ. The CDR3 totals 16 residues. V shed 1 base, J shed 2 bases, and the junction held 5 bases outside the gene matches. For the CDR3, the DNA is TGTGCCAGCAGCCAAGTACTAGCGGGTAAACAAGAGACCCAGTACTTC. It yields the protein CASSQVLAGKQETQYF.

This chain connects TRBV7-2 to TRBJ1-3; TRBD1 matches at 8 bases. CDR3 length equals 14 residues. Germline CDR1 and CDR2: SGHTA and FQGNSA. Trimming removed 3 bases from V and 4 bases from J; junction bases left unmatched: 2. This CDR3 is CASSLGDRGNTIYF. The CDR3 bases are TGTGCCAGCAGCTTGGGGGACAGGGGAAACACCATATATTTT.

This chain connects TRBV29-1 to TRBJ1-1, with D maybe TRBD1 (5 bases). CDR1 and CDR2 from the germline V gene are SQVTM and ANQGSEA. The CDR3 is 15 residues long. V was shortened by 1 base and J by 3 bases, with 15 bases between the two germline ends. The CDR3 protein is CSVEVVGARDTEAFF. The CDR3 DNA reads TGCAGCGTTGAAGTTGTAGGGGCCCGAGACACTGAAGCTTTCTTT.

Only a few counts were recorded for this clone. This sequence joins TRBV28 and TRBJ1-1; 8 positions match TRBD1. The germline V gene encodes CDR1 MDHEN and CDR2 SYDVKM. The ends lost 2 bases at V and 3 bases at J; junction bases unmatched: 8. There are 16 residues in the CDR3. The CDR3 protein is CASSLGRGLSYTEAFF. The CDR3 region has the DNA TGTGCCAGCAGTTTAGGCAGGGGGCTTTCCTACACTGAAGCTTTCTTT.

The J gene is TRBJ2-1, the V gene TRBV30, with 9 nucleotides matching TRBD1. There are 15 residues in the CDR3. The germline V gene encodes CDR1 GTSNPN and CDR2 SVGIG (reference sequence). Losses at the gene ends were 1 base for V and 3 bases for J; bases not matched to a gene: 4. The DNA for the CDR3 is TGTGCCTGGAGTGAAACAGGGGGCCACTACAATGAGCAGTTCTTC. Amino acid sequence: CAWSETGGHYNEQFF.

The rearrangement uses TRBV5-1 and TRBJ2-3; possibly TRBD2 for D (6 bases). The CDR3 spans 14 residues. Germline values: CDR1 SGHRS, CDR2 YFSETQ. V was shortened by 4 bases and J by 0 bases, with 9 bases between the two germline ends. CDR3 in DNA: TGCGCCAGCAGCCCCGGGACTAGCACAGATACGCAGTATTTT. Translating gives CASSPGTSTDTQYF. The variable domain in full, with the rest retrieved from reference TRBV5-1 and TRBJ2-3, is KAGVTQTPRYLIKTRGQQVTLSCSPISGHRSVSWYQQTPGQGLQFLFEYFSETQRNKGNFPGRFSGRQFSNSRSEMNVSTLELGDSALYLCASSPGTSTDTQYFGPGTRLTVL.

The chain has TRBV2 and TRBJ2-7; weak D call: TRBD2 (6 bases). This CDR3 is built from 13 residues. Germline loops: CDR1 SNHLY, CDR2 FYNNEI. The germline V and J ends were trimmed by 8 bases and 0 bases, with 11 bases remaining between them. The CDR3 spells CASGRGSSYEQYF. CDR3 DNA: TGTGCCAGCGGGCGGGGCAGCTCCTACGAGCAGTACTTC.

The chain couples TRBV5-4 to TRBJ1-1; 7 bases map to TRBD1. V was clipped by 2 bases and J by 7 bases; unmatched bases: 5. The CDR3 has 13 amino acids. In germline, CDR1 is SGHNT, CDR2 YYREEE (reference sequence). CDR3 bases: TGTGCCAGCAGCTTTGACCGGGACAGTGAAGCTTTCTTT. Protein sequence: CASSFDRDSEAFF.

The J gene is TRBJ1-5, the V gene TRBV20-1; no clear D. The CDR3 is 13 amino acids. V shed 3 bases and J shed 4 bases, with 10 bases lying between them. CDR1 and CDR2 (germline): DFQATT, SNEGSKA (reference sequence). CDR3 in amino acids: CSASYIENQPQHF. CDR3 nucleotide sequence: TGCAGTGCTAGTTACATTGAAAATCAGCCCCAGCATTTT.

The chain recombines TRBV19 with TRBJ1-6; D might be TRBD1 (5 bases). V was pared by 6 bases and J by 10 bases, with 16 bases between. CDR1 and CDR2 (germline): LNHDA, SQIVND (reference sequence). The length of the CDR3 is 14 residues. The DNA for the CDR3 is TGTGCCAGTAGGTTGTATAGGGGCTCGTCACCCCTCCACTTT. Protein: CASRLYRGSSPLHF. The whole variable domain, remainder taken from reference TRBV19 and TRBJ1-6, is DGGITQSPKYLFRKEGQNVTLSCEQNLNHDAMYWYRQDPGQGLRLIYYSQIVNDFQKGDIAEGYSVSREKKESFPLTVTSAQKNPTAFYLCASRLYRGSSPLHFGNGTRLTVT.